The 21 T cell receptor beta chains in this list originate from one sample, sequenced in a study of shared clonotypes between healthy human individuals. Assay used: immunoSEQ multiplex PCR; TCRdb lists only in-frame clones, some missing. Here the sample spans approximately 1,500,000 clones, 95% to 99% being singletons. The specimen was naive CD4+ T cells sorted from blood. Subset meaning: CD45RA+ positively selected. Every receptor here comes from a man under 40 in good health.

The CDR3 sequence: CASSPSVRLAGVNEQFF. In DNA, the CDR3 is TGTGCCAGCAGCCCCTCAGTGAGGCTAGCGGGTGTAAATGAGCAGTTCTTC. This chain uses TRBV11-1 with TRBJ2-1, with 8 bases fitting TRBD2. The CDR3 sequence is 17 residues long. With V trimmed by 5 bases and J by 7 bases, 16 bases remained unmatched. Germline-derived CDR1 and CDR2 are SGHAT and FQDESV (reference sequence).

This clone showed up just once. The chain joins TRBV9 to TRBJ2-5; 11 nucleotides agree with TRBD2. The tail of the sequence fits TRBJ2-7 better, so the J call may be wrong. The CDR3 spans 17 residues. CDR1 is SGDLS and CDR2 is YYNGEE in the germline V gene. For the CDR3, the DNA is TGTGCCAGCAGCGTAGGCCCCTTAGCGGGAGGGCCTTACGAGCAGTACTTC. It specifies CASSVGPLAGGPYEQYF.

V and J are TRBV5-4 and TRBJ2-1, with TRBD1 as a possible D gene (6 bases). Trimming cost V 5 bases and J 5 bases, with 11 bases left between them. This CDR3 has 13 residues. CDR1 is SGHNT and CDR2 is YYREEE in the germline V gene (reference sequence). CDR3 protein: CASSPKGDNEQFF. As DNA, the CDR3 is TGTGCCAGCAGTCCGAAGGGGGACAATGAGCAGTTCTTC.

The V and J genes are TRBV7-2 and TRBJ2-4; TRBD2 aligns across 10 bases. Germline trimming cut 6 bases from V and 0 bases from J; bases unmatched to any gene: 5. Germline V gene sequence: CDR1 SGHTA, CDR2 FQGNSA. This CDR3 has 16 residues. This chain's CDR3 is CASSSSGRLAKNIQYF. Here the CDR3 DNA reads TGTGCCAGCAGTTCTAGCGGGAGACTAGCCAAAAACATTCAGTACTTC.

V is TRBV11-2 and J is TRBJ1-1; the D gene is possibly TRBD1 (5 bases). The germline V gene has CDR1 SGHAT and CDR2 FQNNGV. The V end was cut by 5 bases, the J end by 0 bases, with 10 bases between. CDR3 length: 14 residues. The CDR3 sequence is CASSPGLMNTEAFF. The DNA of the CDR3 is TGTGCCAGCAGCCCGGGACTGATGAACACTGAAGCTTTCTTT.

This chain links TRBV5-6 with TRBJ2-3; TRBD2 might be the D (6 bases). CDR3 length: 16 amino acids. Germline V lookup: CDR1 SGHDT, CDR2 YYEEEE. V lost 5 bases, J lost 3 bases, and 19 bases lay in between. The CDR3 nucleotides read TGTGCCAGCAGATCCCAACGGAATCGGGAGACAGATACGCAGTATTTT. Its protein is CASRSQRNRETDTQYF.

The CDR3 here is CATSRAVSGNTIYF. The CDR3 nucleotides are TGTGCCACCAGCAGAGCAGTCTCTGGAAACACCATATATTTT. This rearrangement joins TRBV15 to TRBJ1-3; no clear D. Trimming shortened V by 1 base and J by 0 bases, and 4 bases separated the two germline ends. Looked up from germline, CDR1 is LNHNV and CDR2 is YYDKDF (reference sequence). The length of the CDR3 is 14 residues.

The V gene is TRBV5-1, the J gene TRBJ2-7; 13 bases align to TRBD2. This CDR3 has 16 residues. With 4 bases clipped from V and 4 bases from J, the junction kept 8 bases outside the gene matches. Germline CDR1 reads SGHRS; CDR2 reads YFSETQ. CDR3 bases: TGCGCCAGCAGCCCTGGACTAGCGGGAGTTCGGTACGAGCAGTACTTC. Translating gives CASSPGLAGVRYEQYF.

The chain carries TRBV9 and TRBJ1-1; 9 bases line up with TRBD1. Trimming at V came to 0 bases and at J to 3 bases, leaving 6 bases not matched to a gene. Germline values: CDR1 SGDLS, CDR2 YYNGEE. The CDR3 covers 16 residues. The CDR3 loop reads CASSVGLRTGDTEAFF. DNA of the CDR3: TGTGCCAGCAGCGTAGGTTTAAGGACAGGGGACACTGAAGCTTTCTTT.

The chain carries TRBV28 and TRBJ2-1, with a weak D call TRBD2 (6 bases). With 8 bases removed from V and 0 bases from J, the gap between germline ends came to 17 bases. CDR3 length: 16 amino acids. Germline assignment: CDR1 MDHEN and CDR2 SYDVKM. This CDR3 reads CASLPGWEVSYNEQFF. For the CDR3, the DNA is TGTGCCAGCCTTCCGGGGTGGGAGGTCTCCTACAATGAGCAGTTCTTC.

The chain couples TRBV28 to TRBJ1-2; D is undetermined. The V gene lost 8 bases and the J gene lost 3 bases, with 13 bases spanning the gap. There are 13 residues in the CDR3. The germline CDR1 and CDR2 sequences are MDHEN and SYDVKM. CDR3 in DNA: TGTGCCAGCGCCGGACGTATCGACTATGGCTACACCTTC. Its protein product is CASAGRIDYGYTF.

The chain couples TRBV5-6 to TRBJ1-5, with D unresolved. Trimming pared 0 bases from V and 6 bases from J, leaving 7 bases between. Per the germline V gene, CDR1 is SGHDT and CDR2 is YYEEEE. The CDR3 has 13 residues. Here the CDR3 reads CASSLAGVQPQHF. Here the CDR3 DNA reads TGTGCCAGCAGCTTGGCCGGGGTTCAGCCCCAGCATTTT.

A note on this clone: This sample also contains other DNA sequences that code for the same CDR3. V gene TRBV9 combines with J gene TRBJ2-1, with TRBD2 matching over 9 bases. Germline trimming cut 0 bases from V and 9 bases from J; bases unmatched to any gene: 7. From germline, CDR1 is SGDLS and CDR2 YYNGEE. CDR3 length: 15 amino acids. The CDR3 DNA is TGTGCCAGCAGCGTAGGGGCGGGAGGGCCCTCTGAGCAGTTCTTC. Translation gives CASSVGAGGPSEQFF.

The gene calls are TRBV5-4 and TRBJ2-3; 7 bases fit TRBD2. Trimming cost V 4 bases and J 4 bases; bases outside gene matches: 9. This CDR3 spans 15 amino acids. Germline V gene lookup returns CDR1 SGHNT and CDR2 YYREEE (reference sequence). The chain's CDR3 is CASSPGREFADTQYF. CDR3 bases: TGTGCCAGCAGCCCCGGGCGGGAGTTCGCAGATACGCAGTATTTT.

This clone occurred once. V gene TRBV28 combines with J gene TRBJ1-4; D possibly corresponds to TRBD1 (6 bases). CDR1 MDHEN and CDR2 SYDVKM come from the germline V gene. V dropped 9 bases and J dropped 8 bases, with 16 bases sitting between them. The CDR3 has 13 residues. The DNA for the CDR3 is TGTGCCAGTGGCGGGGGCTTCGAGGAAAAACTGTTTTTT. This codes for CASGGGFEEKLFF. The full variable domain, with the rest looked up from reference TRBV28 and TRBJ1-4, is DVKVTQSSRYLVKRTGEKVFLECVQDMDHENMFWYRQDPGLGLRLIYFSYDVKMKEKGDIPEGYSVSREKKERFSLILESASTNQTSMYLCASGGGFEEKLFFGSGTQLSVL.

The chain recombines TRBV7-2 with TRBJ2-7; 11 bases fit TRBD2. The trim removed 4 bases at V and 4 bases at J, leaving 9 bases unmatched. The germline gives CDR1 SGHTA, CDR2 FQGNSA. The CDR3 has 16 residues. The CDR3 loop is CASSSQLAGVQYEQYF. As DNA, the CDR3 is TGTGCCAGCAGCTCGCAACTAGCGGGAGTTCAGTACGAGCAGTACTTC.

The chain uses TRBV7-7 and TRBJ2-1; D is ambiguous. CDR1 SSHAT and CDR2 FNYEAQ come from the germline V gene (reference sequence). This CDR3 is 13 amino acids long. Trimming stripped 1 base from V and 10 bases from J, with 11 bases between. The CDR3 sequence is CASSLDLRTEQFF. Written as DNA, the CDR3 is TGTGCCAGCAGCTTAGATTTGCGAACCGAGCAGTTCTTC.

V gene TRBV18 combines with J gene TRBJ2-5, with D maybe TRBD2 (6 bases). The CDR3 runs 15 residues. Trimming took off 6 bases at V and 3 bases at J, with 17 bases between the two ends. Looked up from germline, CDR1 is KGHSH and CDR2 is LQKENI. The CDR3 DNA reads TGTGCCAGCTCGCCCCCAAGACTAGAAGAAGAGACCCAGTACTTC. Protein product: CASSPPRLEEETQYF.

The J gene is TRBJ1-5, the V gene TRBV4-1, with D perhaps TRBD1 (6 bases). The CDR3 length is 19 residues. Germline CDR1 is MGHRA and CDR2 is YSYEKL. Trimming took 1 base from V and 0 from J, leaving 19 bases between them. The CDR3 DNA is TGCGCCAGCAGCCAAGGACGACAGGAGCATATCTATAGCAATCAGCCCCAGCATTTT. This translates into CASSQGRQEHIYSNQPQHF.

This chain joins TRBV30 and TRBJ2-3, with a possible D match to TRBD2 (5 bases). Germline V gene lookup returns CDR1 GTSNPN and CDR2 SVGIG (reference sequence). Trimming cost V 4 bases and J 4 bases, with 18 bases left between them. The CDR3 loop spans 15 amino acids. The CDR3 sequence is CAWTASGSRADTQYF. CDR3 nucleotide sequence: TGTGCCTGGACGGCGTCGGGGAGTAGGGCAGATACGCAGTATTTT.

The chain recombines TRBV7-3 with TRBJ2-1, with a tentative D call TRBD2 (6 bases). The V end was cut by 2 bases, the J end by 10 bases, with 21 bases between. Per the germline V gene, CDR1 is SGHTA and CDR2 is FQGTGA. There are 16 residues in the CDR3. CDR3 loop: CASSLQGRSTRGEQFF. The CDR3 bases are TGTGCCAGCAGCTTACAAGGTAGATCGACGCGGGGAGAGCAGTTCTTC.